This is a list of T cell receptor beta chains from one sample in a study of shared clonotypes between healthy human individuals. Assay used: immunoSEQ multiplex PCR; TCRdb lists only in-frame clones, some missing. The sample lists around 500,000 clones, around 79% occurring once. The sequenced sample was PBMCs. The receptors come from a woman in her thirties or forties in good health. Some clones in this sample may be carry-over from other donors' samples. Both conserved end residues are part of each CDR3. D genes are given only for firm matches. A row's size may be missing; if present it is once, few, many or a size class.

cdr3_aa cdr3_nt clone_size v_call d_call j_call
CAWSVGTGGFNEQYF TGTGCCTGGAGTGTCGGGACAGGGGGCTTCAACGAGCAGTACTTC NA TRBV30 TRBD1 TRBJ2-7
CASSQDRGHQETQYF TGCGCCAGCAGCCAAGATCGAGGCCACCAAGAGACCCAGTACTTC once TRBV4-1 NA TRBJ2-5
CASSSRDGSGNTIYF TGTGCCAGCAGCTCCAGGGACGGCTCTGGAAACACCATATATTTT NA TRBV7-6 NA TRBJ1-3
CASSPKAGIAYYGYTF TGTGCCAGCAGCCCAAAGGCGGGGATTGCCTACTATGGCTACACCTTC NA TRBV5-6 NA TRBJ1-2
CASSGLAGSDTQYF TGTGCCAGCAGCGGACTAGCGGGCTCAGATACGCAGTATTTT NA TRBV6-5 TRBD2 TRBJ2-3
CASSLAEGDEQFF TGTGCTAGCAGCTTAGCGGAGGGCGATGAGCAGTTCTTC NA TRBV7-7 NA TRBJ2-1
CASRINGGNGANVLTF TGTGCCAGCCGTATTAATGGGGGGAACGGGGCCAACGTCCTGACTTTC NA TRBV27 NA TRBJ2-6
CASSPVLSGETQYF TGTGCCAGCAGCCCTGTTTTATCCGGGGAGACCCAGTACTTC NA TRBV11-2 NA TRBJ2-5
CASSLAPGLASNEQFF TGTGCCAGCAGCTTAGCCCCGGGACTAGCTTCCAATGAGCAGTTCTTC NA TRBV7-9 TRBD2 TRBJ2-1
CASSLVSYEQYF TGTGCCAGCAGCTTAGTCAGCTACGAGCAGTACTTC NA TRBV7-9 NA TRBJ2-7
CASSLPQGEQFF TGTGCCAGCAGCTTACCTCAGGGGGAGCAGTTCTTC many TRBV7-6 NA TRBJ2-1
CASSESNLAGEYEQYF TGTGCCAGCAGTGAATCGAACCTAGCGGGAGAGTACGAGCAGTACTTC NA TRBV25-1 TRBD2 TRBJ2-7
CASSPPGTAAETQYF TGTGCCAGCAGCCCACCGGGGACGGCAGCCGAGACCCAGTACTTC many TRBV9 NA TRBJ2-5
CAFLAGSSYGQFF TGTGCCTTTCTAGCGGGAAGTAGCTATGGGCAGTTCTTC NA TRBV30 TRBD2 TRBJ2-1
CASSPPREGFADTQYF TGCGCCAGCAGCCCCCCCCGGGAGGGGTTCGCAGATACGCAGTATTTT NA TRBV5-1 TRBD2 TRBJ2-3
CATWEGPGTDTQYF TGTGCCACCTGGGAGGGCCCAGGCACAGATACGCAGTATTTT few TRBV10-3 TRBD2 TRBJ2-3
CASSLIPGLAVGRELFF TGCGCCAGCAGCTTGATCCCGGGACTAGCGGTTGGAAGGGAGCTGTTTTTT NA TRBV5-1 TRBD2 TRBJ2-2
CAWSGGGNQPQHF TGTGCCTGGAGTGGCGGGGGCAATCAGCCCCAGCATTTT few TRBV30 NA TRBJ1-5
CASIGLGSEQFF TGTGCCAGCATAGGCTTGGGTTCCGAGCAGTTCTTC NA TRBV28 NA TRBJ2-1
CATRQDESSYNEQFF TGTGCCACCAGGCAGGACGAGAGCTCCTACAATGAGCAGTTCTTC NA TRBV27 NA TRBJ2-1
CASSLTGVGYTF TGTGCCAGCAGTCTGACAGGGGTTGGCTACACCTTC NA TRBV28 TRBD1 TRBJ1-2
CASSVGWGDNTGELFF TGTGCCAGCAGCGTAGGCTGGGGGGACAACACCGGGGAGCTGTTTTTT NA TRBV9 NA TRBJ2-2
CASSTGASAYNEQFF TGTGCCAGCAGCACAGGTGCTAGCGCGTACAATGAGCAGTTCTTC NA TRBV7-3 NA TRBJ2-1
CASTPHIAGGFNEQFF TGTGCCAGCACCCCTCATATAGCGGGAGGGTTTAATGAGCAGTTCTTC NA TRBV7-2 TRBD2 TRBJ2-1
CASSTHDSNQPQHF TGTGCCAGCAGCACCCACGATAGCAATCAGCCCCAGCATTTT NA TRBV28 NA TRBJ1-5
CASSSGRGNEQFF TGTGCCAGCTCATCAGGCAGGGGGAATGAGCAGTTCTTC NA TRBV18 TRBD1 TRBJ2-1
CASRDSTETSDYGYTF TGTGCCAGCAGAGATTCGACAGAAACTAGTGACTATGGCTACACCTTC NA TRBV11-2 NA TRBJ1-2
CASNRQGFGYTF TGTGCCAGTAACCGACAGGGTTTTGGCTACACCTTC NA TRBV19 TRBD1 TRBJ1-2
CASSLAGAYGYTF TGTGCCAGCAGCTTAGCAGGGGCCTATGGCTACACCTTC NA TRBV7-2 NA TRBJ1-2
CASSYGYGYTF TGTGCCAGCAGCTATGGCTATGGCTACACCTTC NA TRBV28 NA TRBJ1-2
CASRTSGRAWGTGELFF TGTGCCAGCCGGACTAGCGGGAGGGCCTGGGGTACCGGGGAGCTGTTTTTT once TRBV2 TRBD2 TRBJ2-2
CASSPTMGQGRFF TGTGCCAGCAGTCCCACTATGGGACAGGGGAGGTTCTTC NA TRBV28 TRBD1 TRBJ2-1
CASSATLSYQETQYF TGTGCCAGCAGCGCTACCTTAAGCTACCAAGAGACCCAGTACTTC once TRBV6-5 NA TRBJ2-5
CASSLGGGTDYNEQFF TGCGCCAGCAGCTTGGGGGGCGGGACAGATTACAATGAGCAGTTCTTC once TRBV5-1 NA TRBJ2-1
CASSVAGGYNEQFF TGTGCCAGCAGCGTGGCGGGAGGGTACAATGAGCAGTTCTTC NA TRBV6-6 TRBD2 TRBJ2-1
CASSLVGGETQYF TGTGCCAGCAGCTTAGTCGGCGGTGAGACCCAGTACTTC few TRBV7-9 NA TRBJ2-5
CASSYRQLNTEAFF TGTGCCAGCAGTTACCGGCAGCTGAACACTGAAGCTTTCTTT NA TRBV6-5 NA TRBJ1-1
CASSLVGLNTEAFF TGCGCCAGCAGCTTGGTGGGGCTTAACACTGAAGCTTTCTTT few TRBV5-1 NA TRBJ1-1
CASSGPLAGGPGVQYF TGTGCCAGCAGTGGGCCTCTAGCGGGAGGCCCTGGGGTGCAGTACTTC NA TRBV28 TRBD2 TRBJ2-7
CASSQEDRRSMPQHF TGCGCCAGCAGCCAAGAGGACCGCCGGAGCATGCCCCAGCATTTT NA TRBV4-1 NA TRBJ1-5
CASSGGTSGTDNEQFF TGTGCCAGCAGCGGAGGGACTAGCGGTACCGACAATGAGCAGTTCTTC NA TRBV9 TRBD2 TRBJ2-1
CASSHRDLKTSYNEQFF TGTGCCAGCAGTCACCGGGACCTAAAAACCTCCTACAATGAGCAGTTCTTC NA TRBV28 NA TRBJ2-1
CASSQGTSGRGEQFF TGCGCCAGCAGCCAAGGGACTAGCGGGAGAGGCGAGCAGTTCTTC NA TRBV4-3 TRBD2 TRBJ2-1
CASSLAPREAAREAFF TGCGCCAGCAGCTTGGCCCCCAGGGAGGCAGCCCGGGAAGCTTTCTTT once TRBV5-1 NA TRBJ1-1
CASSKGRSASTDTQYF TGTGCCAGCAGTAAAGGACGGTCTGCTAGCACAGATACGCAGTATTTT NA TRBV13 NA TRBJ2-3
CASRRTGGQSSYNEQFF TGTGCCAGCAGAAGGACAGGGGGCCAGAGCTCCTACAATGAGCAGTTCTTC NA TRBV27 TRBD1 TRBJ2-1
CASSRGLANSRQYF TGCGCCAGCAGTAGGGGACTAGCGAACTCTCGACAGTATTTT NA TRBV10-1 TRBD2 TRBJ2-3
CASSLQDPGVDIQYF TGCGCCAGCAGCTTGCAGGATCCGGGGGTGGACATTCAGTACTTC NA TRBV5-1 NA TRBJ2-4
CASSIVGSQNYGYTF TGTGCCAGTAGTATTGTAGGGAGTCAGAACTATGGCTACACCTTC once TRBV19 NA TRBJ1-2
CASSPRATNEKLFF TGTGCCAGCTCGCCGCGAGCAACTAATGAAAAACTGTTTTTT NA TRBV18 NA TRBJ1-4
CASSTRLAGGRNEQFF TGTGCCAGTAGTACCCGACTAGCGGGAGGACGGAATGAGCAGTTCTTC NA TRBV19 TRBD2 TRBJ2-1
CASSLVQGEYNEQFF TGCGCCAGCAGCTTGGTACAGGGGGAATACAATGAGCAGTTCTTC NA TRBV5-1 TRBD1 TRBJ2-1
CAWSGQGGYTF TGTGCCTGGAGTGGACAGGGGGGCTACACCTTC NA TRBV30 TRBD1 TRBJ1-2
CASSLFAGSSYEQYF TGCGCCAGCAGCTTGTTTGCGGGAAGCTCCTACGAGCAGTACTTC NA TRBV5-1 NA TRBJ2-7
CASSATGTSGDEQYF TGCGCCAGCAGCGCGACCGGGACTAGCGGGGACGAGCAGTACTTC NA TRBV5-1 TRBD2 TRBJ2-7
CASSLRDSNTGELFF TGCGCCAGCAGCCTCCGGGACTCTAACACCGGGGAGCTGTTTTTT NA TRBV5-1 NA TRBJ2-2
CSVEGKDSYEQYF TGCAGCGTTGAGGGCAAGGACTCTTACGAGCAGTACTTC NA TRBV29-1 NA TRBJ2-7
CASSQAWTSATGELFF TGTGCCAGCAGCCAAGCCTGGACTAGCGCCACCGGGGAGCTGTTTTTT NA TRBV14 TRBD2 TRBJ2-2
CASARIRTRAGYEQYF TGTGCCAGCGCTCGGATTCGGACACGGGCGGGCTACGAGCAGTACTTC once TRBV11-2 NA TRBJ2-7